Below, one T cell receptor (beta chain) is given with its context. This clonotype was counted once. Its recognized antigen is unknown. One base away there is no much larger clone; base qualities are not given. A single read makes a weak case. TCR alpha and beta CDR3 regions were amplified with the iRepertoire nested amplicon-rescue multiplex PCR (arm-PCR) platform from RNA. For one-step reverse transcription and amplification, roughly 90-450 ng of tissue mRNA or PBMC total RNA was used as input. After bead purification, a secondary multiplex PCR added Illumina adapters, and libraries were gel-purified between 200 and 400 bp. Libraries carried internal 6-nucleotide barcodes used for demultiplexing. Sequencing of the libraries was done on an Illumina MiSeq using 2x220 or 2x250 nucleotide paired-end reads. On the authors' methods: Paired reads were merged using FLASH 1.2.11 and aligned with BWA-MEM to the GRCh37 human genome, and TRA and TRB reads were then extracted. For V and J assignment, an IMGT-derived reference of cassette sequences and CDR3 motifs that included pseudogenes was used. Reads were translated in three frames, and productive CDR3s were defined as those with a C...FGXG motif and no stop codons. A clonotype was defined as a unique combination of a V-J cassette pair and a CDR3 amino acid sequence. Reads were filtered by Hamming distance, thresholded by each sample's sequence error rate in mapped regions. Using fastp trimming at Q25 and MiXCR clonotype assembly, TCRdb reanalyzed the public sequencing data and kept in-frame beta chains. All rows with the same CDR3 protein become a single entry with the most common DNA and genes. V and J calls and clone size were set by TCRdb, not the authors. The table for this sample lists about 190,000 distinct CDR3 sequences; around 32% of them were counted only once. The top ten constitute 20% of the sample.

The data belong to a study of glioma-infiltrating T cells (dated by TCRdb to the mid-2010s). Looking at the study overall: Glioma tissue, non-neoplastic brain tissue and matched peripheral blood mononuclear cells were used as sources from which TCR alpha- and beta-chain repertoires were sequenced. To gauge divergence between tissue and blood T-cell populations, every tissue-infiltrating repertoire was compared against the peripheral blood repertoire from the same patient. The paired cohort comprised three low-grade glioma patients, about eight primary glioblastoma patients and three non-glioma patients contributing non-neoplastic brain tissue.

Findings and caveats that apply to the study as a whole: Very few CDR3 sequences were shared between tissue and blood, attributed to high CDR3 diversity and limited sampling. VJ-independent divergence between tissue and blood was below expectation in non-neoplastic patients but above expectation in all gliomas, especially low-grade gliomas. The group comparisons were based on small numbers of patients: three non-neoplastic, three low-grade glioma and seven to nine glioblastoma patients.

Looking up the germline V gene yields CDR1 SGHTA and CDR2 FQGNSA. The junction shows trimming of 6 bases on V and 7 bases on J, and the gene matches do not reach 8 bases of it. The CDR3 holds 14 amino acids from the cysteine to the phenylalanine. The sequence is cut down to CDR3 DNA, 42 bases in frame from base 1. The receptor chain draws on TRBV7-2 and TRBJ1-4, and 7 bases in between align with TRBD1. This TCR was recovered from a human donor with low-grade glioma or glioblastoma, undergoing nonglioma brain surgery, or in good health (not recorded which). The sample taken for sequencing was glioma tissue, nonneoplastic brain tissue, or PBMCs (not recorded which). This receptor has the CDR3 CASSPGTEGEKLFF. DNA sequence: TGTGCCAGCAGTCCCGGGACAGAAGGTGAAAAACTGTTTTTT. The full variable domain, with segments outside the CDR3 supplied by the reference TRBV7-2 and TRBJ1-4 proteins, appears as GAGVSQSPSNKVTEKGKDVELRCDPISGHTALYWYRQSLGQGLEFLIYFQGNSAPDKSGLPSDRFSAERTGGSVSTLTIQRTQQEDSAVYLCASSPGTEGEKLFFGSGTQLSVL.